Reported below is one T cell receptor beta chain. Antigen unknown. This sample was included in a study of T cells in Graves' hyperthyroidism and ophthalmopathy. The wider study: Peripheral blood was collected at initial diagnosis, before any treatment.

TCR beta CDR3 regions were amplified from RNA transcripts. The study used the HTBI primer set for a first-round RT-PCR of the TCR CDR3. MiXCR was run by TCRdb on the multiplex PCR reads, yielding one entry per CDR3 protein. The sample has 250,000 to 300,000 distinct CDR3 sequences, roughly 15% seen once; the top ten hold about an eighth. The study, taken as a whole, reports: Model predictions of ophthalmopathy came a median roughly 6.4 months before onset.

This TCR was sampled from a woman aged 40 to 55 with Graves' hyperthyroidism that later progressed to Graves' ophthalmopathy. Sequencing was carried out using blood.

The CDR3 protein is CASSPWSSGSINTQYF. The CDR3 coding sequence is TGTGCCAGCAGCCCGTGGTCCAGCGGGAGTATCAATACGCAGTATTTT. The V call is TRBV2, the J call TRBJ2-3; 8 bases fit TRBD2. The junction had 15 bases not matched to a gene; V was cut back by 6 bases and J by 7 bases. The length of the CDR3 is 16 residues. Germline assignment: CDR1 SNHLY and CDR2 FYNNEI.